This T cell receptor (beta chain) was profiled in a study of T cell repertoires and HLA-DP antigens. The overall study: In vitro CD4+ alloreactivity was against HeLa-presented HLA-DP. Notes on the study in general: Against both alloantigens, CD137+ clonality was similar, approximately 0.4.

This table comes from immunoSEQ multiplex PCR, and its TCRdb copy is limited to in-frame clones, with some not included. This table holds about 73,000 clones, around 80% found once. A remark on this clone: Its cognate antigen is unknown.

Untouched CD4+ T cells were isolated by negative selection, averaging 97.7% purity. The receptor's source is a man aged 55 to 70 in good health and CMV-seronegative. The sequenced sample consisted of CD4+ T cells from PBMCs.

CDR3 protein: CASRMRGQINQPQHF. CDR3 nucleotides: TGTGCCAGTAGGATGCGGGGACAGATTAATCAGCCCCAGCATTTT. The chain employs TRBV19 and TRBJ1-5; 7 bases agree with TRBD1. The V gene end was trimmed by 6 bases and the J gene end by 4 bases; junction bases not matched to a gene: 9. The germline gives CDR1 LNHDA, CDR2 SQIVND (reference sequence). The CDR3 is 15 residues long.